The source of this T cell receptor (beta chain) is a study of CD8 T cells in Susac syndrome. Broader study findings: As the study acknowledged, the number of individuals who were part of its TCR sequencing and HLA analysis was relatively small.

This clonotype was observed once. What it binds is unknown. After extraction with the RNeasy kit, roughly 0.5 to 1 ug of the RNA was reverse transcribed using random hexamers. Across 54 Vbeta and 13 Jbeta, TCR beta CDR3 was amplified with immunoSEQ multiplex PCR. TCRdb reprocessed the immunoSEQ multiplex PCR reads with MiXCR, giving one entry per CDR3 protein. This table has 240,000 or so distinct CDR3 sequences, about 96% appearing once. The germline CDR1 and CDR2 sequences are SQVTM and ANQGSEA. CDR3 length: 15 amino acids. V trimming: 6 bases; J trimming: 4 bases; junction bases outside the gene matches: 12.

The sequenced sample consisted of CD4+ T cells from PBMCs. This TCR was sampled from a human donor with Susac syndrome. The chain is built from TRBV29-1 and TRBJ2-1, with 7 bases aligning to TRBD2. The DNA of the CDR3 is TGCAGCGTCACTTTCTCCCGGGGGGTTTACAATGAGCAGTTCTTC. Encoded protein: CSVTFSRGVYNEQFF.